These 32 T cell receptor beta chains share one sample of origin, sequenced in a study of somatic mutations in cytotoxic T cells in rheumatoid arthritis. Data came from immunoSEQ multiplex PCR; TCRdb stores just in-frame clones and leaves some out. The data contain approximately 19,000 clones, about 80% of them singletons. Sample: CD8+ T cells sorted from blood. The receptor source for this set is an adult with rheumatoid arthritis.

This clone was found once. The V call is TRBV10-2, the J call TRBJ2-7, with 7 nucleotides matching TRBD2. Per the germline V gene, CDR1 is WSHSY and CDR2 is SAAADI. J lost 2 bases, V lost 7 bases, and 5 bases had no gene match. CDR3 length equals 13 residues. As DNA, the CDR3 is TGCGCCAGCAATGTTGGGGGGGCCTACGAGCAGTACTTC. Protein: CASNVGGAYEQYF.

The DNA for the CDR3 is TGTGCCAGCAGGGGGCCCTGGGGTTGGCCTCTCGAGGGCTACACCTTC. Its translation: CASRGPWGWPLEGYTF. The J gene is TRBJ1-2, the V gene TRBV6-4, with a tentative D call TRBD1 (5 bases). The CDR3 has 16 amino acids. The V end lost 6 bases, the J end lost 8 bases, and 25 bases lay between the germline ends. Germline lookup yields CDR1 MRHNA and CDR2 SNTAGT.

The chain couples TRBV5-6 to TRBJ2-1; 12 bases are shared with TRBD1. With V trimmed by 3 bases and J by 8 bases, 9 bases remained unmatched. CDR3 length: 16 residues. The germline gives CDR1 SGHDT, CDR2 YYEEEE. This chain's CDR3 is CASSYSGTGGIHEQFF. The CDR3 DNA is TGTGCCAGCAGCTATAGCGGGACAGGGGGCATTCATGAGCAGTTCTTC.

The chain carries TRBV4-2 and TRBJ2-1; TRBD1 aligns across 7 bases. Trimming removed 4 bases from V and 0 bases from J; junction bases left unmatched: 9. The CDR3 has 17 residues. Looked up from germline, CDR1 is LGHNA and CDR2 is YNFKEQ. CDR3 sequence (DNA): TGTGCCAGCAGCCTCATGTCCCGACAGGGCTCCTACAATGAGCAGTTCTTC. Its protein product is CASSLMSRQGSYNEQFF.

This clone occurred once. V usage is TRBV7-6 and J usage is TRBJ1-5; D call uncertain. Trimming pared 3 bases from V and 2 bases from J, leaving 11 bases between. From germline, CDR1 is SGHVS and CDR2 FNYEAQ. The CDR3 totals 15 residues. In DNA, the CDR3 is TGTGCCAGCAGCTTGTTCGGACCGGGCAATCAGCCCCAGCATTTT. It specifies CASSLFGPGNQPQHF. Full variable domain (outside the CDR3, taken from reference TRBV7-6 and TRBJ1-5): GAGVSQSPRYKVTKRGQDVALRCDPISGHVSLYWYRQALGQGPEFLTYFNYEAQQDKSGLPNDRFSAERPEGSISTLTIQRTEQRDSAMYRCASSLFGPGNQPQHFGDGTRLSIL.

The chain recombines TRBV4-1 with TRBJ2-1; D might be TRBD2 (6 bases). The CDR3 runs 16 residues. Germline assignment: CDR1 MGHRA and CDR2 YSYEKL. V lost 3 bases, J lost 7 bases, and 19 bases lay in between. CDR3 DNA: TGCGCCAGCAGCCACTATACGGGAGTCGACGGGAATGAGCAGTTCTTC. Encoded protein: CASSHYTGVDGNEQFF.

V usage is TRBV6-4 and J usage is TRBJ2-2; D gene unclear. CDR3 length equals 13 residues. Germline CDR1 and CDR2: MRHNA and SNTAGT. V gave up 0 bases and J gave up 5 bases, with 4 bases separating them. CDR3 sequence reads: CASSDSETGELFF. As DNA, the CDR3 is TGTGCCAGCAGTGACTCAGAGACCGGGGAGCTGTTTTTT.

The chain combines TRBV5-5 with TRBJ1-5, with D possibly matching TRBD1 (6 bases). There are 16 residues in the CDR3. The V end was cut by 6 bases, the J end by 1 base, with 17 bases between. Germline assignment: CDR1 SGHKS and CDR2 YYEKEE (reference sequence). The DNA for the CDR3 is TGTGCCAGCAACCTCGTCCTACAGGGCAGCAATCAGCCCCAGCATTTT. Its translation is CASNLVLQGSNQPQHF.

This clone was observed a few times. CDR3 region: CASSVSGGASYEQYF. Here the CDR3 DNA reads TGTGCCAGCAGTGTAAGCGGGGGGGCCTCCTACGAGCAGTACTTC. This chain uses TRBV7-9 with TRBJ2-7; 10 nucleotides line up with TRBD2. The germline V gene has CDR1 SEHNR and CDR2 FQNEAQ (reference sequence). Trimming cost V 6 bases and J 0 bases; bases outside gene matches: 5. The length of the CDR3 is 15 residues.

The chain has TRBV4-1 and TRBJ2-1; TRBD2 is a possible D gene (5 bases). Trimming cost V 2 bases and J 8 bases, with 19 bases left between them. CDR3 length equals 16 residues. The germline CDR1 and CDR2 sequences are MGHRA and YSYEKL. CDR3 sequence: CASSQSGLVGGDEQFF. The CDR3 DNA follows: TGCGCCAGCAGCCAATCTGGTCTCGTCGGAGGCGATGAGCAGTTCTTC.

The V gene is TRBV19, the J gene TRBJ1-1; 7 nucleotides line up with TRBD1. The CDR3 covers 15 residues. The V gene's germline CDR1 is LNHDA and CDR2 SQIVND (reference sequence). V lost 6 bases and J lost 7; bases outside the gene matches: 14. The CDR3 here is CASSLSGTGVVEAFF. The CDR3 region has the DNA TGTGCCAGTAGCCTCTCTGGAACAGGGGTGGTTGAAGCTTTCTTT.

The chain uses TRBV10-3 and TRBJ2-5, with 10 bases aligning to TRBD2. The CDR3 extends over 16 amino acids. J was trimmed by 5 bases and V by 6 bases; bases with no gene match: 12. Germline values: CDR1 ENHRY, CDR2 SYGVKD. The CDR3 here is CAIREDLAGEGETQYF. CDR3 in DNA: TGTGCCATCAGGGAAGATCTAGCGGGAGAGGGGGAGACCCAGTACTTC.

The DNA of the CDR3 is TGTGCCAGCAGTTTTGGACTAGCGGGGTCGACCGAGCAGTACTTC. Its translation: CASSFGLAGSTEQYF. The chain employs TRBV27 and TRBJ2-7, with 12 bases fitting TRBD2. The CDR3 sequence is 15 residues long. Per germline, CDR1 MNHEY and CDR2 SMNVEV (reference sequence). The trim removed 3 bases at V and 6 bases at J, leaving 6 bases unmatched.

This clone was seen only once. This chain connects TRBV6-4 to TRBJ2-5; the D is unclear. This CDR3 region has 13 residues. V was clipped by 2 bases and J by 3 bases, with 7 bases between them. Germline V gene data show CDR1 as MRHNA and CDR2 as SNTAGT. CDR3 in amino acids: CASSDGPEETQYF. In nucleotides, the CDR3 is TGTGCCAGCAGTGACGGGCCAGAAGAGACCCAGTACTTC.

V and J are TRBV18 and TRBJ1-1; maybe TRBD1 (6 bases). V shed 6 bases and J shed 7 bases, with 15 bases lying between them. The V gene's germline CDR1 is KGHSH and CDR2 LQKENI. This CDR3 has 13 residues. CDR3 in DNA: TGTGCCAGCTCCCCGGGACAAATTGATGAAGCTTTCTTT. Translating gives CASSPGQIDEAFF. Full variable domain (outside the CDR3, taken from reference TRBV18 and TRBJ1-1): NAGVMQNPRHLVRRRGQEARLRCSPMKGHSHVYWYRQLPEEGLKFMVYLQKENIIDESGMPKERFSAEFPKEGPSILRIQQVVRGDSAAYFCASSPGQIDEAFFGQGTRLTVV.

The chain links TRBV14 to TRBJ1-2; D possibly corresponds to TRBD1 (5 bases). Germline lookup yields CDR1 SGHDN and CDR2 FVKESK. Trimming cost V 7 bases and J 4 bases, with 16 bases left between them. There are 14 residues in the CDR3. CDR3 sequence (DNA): TGTGCCAGCACGCCGGGACCGAGCTCCTATGGCTACACCTTC. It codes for CASTPGPSSYGYTF.

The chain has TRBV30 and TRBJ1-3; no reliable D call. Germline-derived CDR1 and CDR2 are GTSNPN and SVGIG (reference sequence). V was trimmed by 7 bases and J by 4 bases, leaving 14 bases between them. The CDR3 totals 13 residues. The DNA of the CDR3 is TGTGCCTCTCCCAATCCGGGAGGAAACACCATATATTTT. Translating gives CASPNPGGNTIYF.

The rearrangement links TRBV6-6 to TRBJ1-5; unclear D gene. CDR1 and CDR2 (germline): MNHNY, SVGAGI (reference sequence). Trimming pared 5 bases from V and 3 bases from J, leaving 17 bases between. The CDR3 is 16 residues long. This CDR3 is CASSRLAGGYNQPQHF. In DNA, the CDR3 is TGTGCCAGCAGTCGCCTTGCAGGAGGGTACAATCAGCCCCAGCATTTT.

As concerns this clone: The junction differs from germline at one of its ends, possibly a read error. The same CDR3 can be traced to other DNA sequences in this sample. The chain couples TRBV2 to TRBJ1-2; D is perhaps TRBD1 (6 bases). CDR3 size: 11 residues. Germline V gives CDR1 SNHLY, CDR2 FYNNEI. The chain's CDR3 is CASRDRYGYTF. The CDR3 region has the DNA TGTGCCAGCAGGGACAGATATGGTTACACCTTC.

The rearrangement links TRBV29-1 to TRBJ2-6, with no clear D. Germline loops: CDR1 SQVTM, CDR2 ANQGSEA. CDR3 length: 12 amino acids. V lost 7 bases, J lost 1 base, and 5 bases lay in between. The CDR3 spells CSALSGANVLTF. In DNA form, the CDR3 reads TGCAGCGCCTTATCTGGGGCCAACGTCCTGACTTTC. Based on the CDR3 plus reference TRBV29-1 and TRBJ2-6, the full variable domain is SAVISQKPSRDICQRGTSLTIQCQVDSQVTMMFWYRQQPGQSLTLIATANQGSEATYESGFVIDKFPISRPNLTFSTLTVSNMSPEDSSIYLCSALSGANVLTFGAGSRLTVL.

Written as DNA, the CDR3 is TGTGCCAGCAGCTTAGGCACCCATGAGCAGTTCTTC. Translating gives CASSLGTHEQFF. The gene calls are TRBV11-2 and TRBJ2-1; the D is unclear. This CDR3 is 12 amino acids long. V was cut by 1 base and J by 8 bases, with 6 bases left in between. The germline V gene has CDR1 SGHAT and CDR2 FQNNGV.

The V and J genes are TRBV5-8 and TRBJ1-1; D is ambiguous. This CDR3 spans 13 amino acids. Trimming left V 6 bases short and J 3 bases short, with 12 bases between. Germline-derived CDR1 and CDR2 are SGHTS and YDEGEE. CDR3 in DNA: TGTGCCAGCACCCCGGACGGGTACACTGAAGCTTTCTTT. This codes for CASTPDGYTEAFF.

For the CDR3, the DNA is TGTGCCAGCAGCTTGTACGGGGTAGCTTTCTTT. Translating it yields CASSLYGVAFF. The chain is built from TRBV7-6 and TRBJ1-1; D call uncertain. Germline values: CDR1 SGHVS, CDR2 FNYEAQ. The CDR3 loop spans 11 amino acids. With 3 bases removed from V and 10 bases from J, the gap between germline ends came to 9 bases.

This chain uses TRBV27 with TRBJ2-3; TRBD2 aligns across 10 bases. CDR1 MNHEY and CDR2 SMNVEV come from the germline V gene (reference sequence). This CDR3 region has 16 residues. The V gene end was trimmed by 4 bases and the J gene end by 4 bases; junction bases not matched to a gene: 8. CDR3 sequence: CASSSQRGGLSDTQYF. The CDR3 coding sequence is TGTGCCAGCAGTTCACAGCGGGGGGGCCTCTCAGATACGCAGTATTTT.

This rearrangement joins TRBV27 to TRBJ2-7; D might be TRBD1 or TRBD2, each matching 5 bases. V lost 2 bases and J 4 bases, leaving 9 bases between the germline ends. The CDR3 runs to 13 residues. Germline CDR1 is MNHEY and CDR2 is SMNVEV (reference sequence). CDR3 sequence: CASSLRGRYEQYF. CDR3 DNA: TGTGCCAGCAGTTTACGGGGCCGATACGAGCAGTACTTC.

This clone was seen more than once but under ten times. CDR3 sequence reads: CASSQDIGSAEPQHF. The DNA of the CDR3 is TGTGCCAGCAGCCAAGATATCGGCAGTGCGGAGCCCCAGCATTTT. The gene calls are TRBV4-2 and TRBJ1-5; no clear D gene. V dropped 0 bases and J dropped 8 bases, with 14 bases sitting between them. Germline loops: CDR1 LGHNA, CDR2 YNFKEQ. CDR3 length equals 15 residues.

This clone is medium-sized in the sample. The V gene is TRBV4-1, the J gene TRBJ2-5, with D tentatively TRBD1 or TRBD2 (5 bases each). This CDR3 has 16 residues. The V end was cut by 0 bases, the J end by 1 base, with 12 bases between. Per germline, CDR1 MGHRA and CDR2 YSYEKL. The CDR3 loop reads CASSQDLFGAQETQYF. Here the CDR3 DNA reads TGCGCCAGCAGCCAAGATCTGTTCGGGGCCCAAGAGACCCAGTACTTC.

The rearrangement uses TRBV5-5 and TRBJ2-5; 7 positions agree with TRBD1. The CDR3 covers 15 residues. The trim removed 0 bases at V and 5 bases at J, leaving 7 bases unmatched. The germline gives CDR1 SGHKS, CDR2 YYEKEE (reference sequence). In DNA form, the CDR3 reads TGTGCCAGCAGCTTGGCCAACAGGGGATGGGAGACCCAGTACTTC. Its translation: CASSLANRGWETQYF. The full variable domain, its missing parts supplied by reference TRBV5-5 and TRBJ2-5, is DAGVTQSPTHLIKTRGQQVTLRCSPISGHKSVSWYQQVLGQGPQFIFQYYEKEERGRGNFPDRFSARQFPNYSSELNVNALLLGDSALYLCASSLANRGWETQYFGPGTRLLVL.

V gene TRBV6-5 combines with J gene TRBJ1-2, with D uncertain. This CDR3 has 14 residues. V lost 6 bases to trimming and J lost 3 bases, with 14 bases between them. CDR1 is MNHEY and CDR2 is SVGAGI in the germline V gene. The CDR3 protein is CASSRLGGDYGYTF. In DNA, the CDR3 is TGTGCCAGCAGCCGGCTGGGCGGAGACTATGGCTACACCTTC.

CDR3 DNA sequence: TGTGCCAGCAGCCAGGGACCCTCCGAGCAGTACTTC. Amino acid sequence: CASSQGPSEQYF. The chain joins TRBV5-6 to TRBJ2-7; D is tentatively TRBD1 or TRBD2 (5 bases each). This CDR3 contains 12 residues. Germline V gives CDR1 SGHDT, CDR2 YYEEEE. V lost 4 bases to trimming and J lost 6 bases, with 11 bases between them. Drawing the rest from reference TRBV5-6 and TRBJ2-7, the complete variable domain is DAGVTQSPTHLIKTRGQQVTLRCSPKSGHDTVSWYQQALGQGPQFIFQYYEEEERQRGNFPDRFSGHQFPNYSSELNVNALLLGDSALYLCASSQGPSEQYFGPGTRLTVT.

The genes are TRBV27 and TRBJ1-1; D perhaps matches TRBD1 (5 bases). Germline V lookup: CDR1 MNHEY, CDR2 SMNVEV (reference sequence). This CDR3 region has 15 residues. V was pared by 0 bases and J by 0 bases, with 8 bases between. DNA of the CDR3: TGTGCCAGCAGTTTATCCGGGACGATGAACACTGAAGCTTTCTTT. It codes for CASSLSGTMNTEAFF.

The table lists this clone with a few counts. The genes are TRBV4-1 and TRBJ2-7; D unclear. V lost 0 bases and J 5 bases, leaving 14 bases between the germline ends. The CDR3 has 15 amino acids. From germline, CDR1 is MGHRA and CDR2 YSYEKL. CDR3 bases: TGCGCCAGCAGCCAAGATCCACTTGGGCAGAACGAGCAGTACTTC. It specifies CASSQDPLGQNEQYF.